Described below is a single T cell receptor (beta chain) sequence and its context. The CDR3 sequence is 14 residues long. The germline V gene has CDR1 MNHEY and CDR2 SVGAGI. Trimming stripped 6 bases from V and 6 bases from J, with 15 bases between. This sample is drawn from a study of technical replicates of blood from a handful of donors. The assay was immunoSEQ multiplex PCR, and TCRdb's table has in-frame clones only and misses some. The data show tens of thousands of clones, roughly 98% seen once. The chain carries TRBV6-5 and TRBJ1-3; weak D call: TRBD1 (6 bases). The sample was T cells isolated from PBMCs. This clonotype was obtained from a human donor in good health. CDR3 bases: TGTGCCAGCAGACTAACAGGGCTTTCAAACACCATATATTTT. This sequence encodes CASRLTGLSNTIYF.